This T cell receptor (beta chain) was sequenced in a study of Graves' ophthalmopathy and Graves' hyperthyroidism. Only a few counts were recorded for this clonotype. Its antigen remains unknown. One junction end does not reproduce the germline sequence, and a read error may be involved. RNA transcripts provided the template for amplifying TCR beta CDR3 regions. Amplification began with first-round RT-PCR using HTBI primers, then second-round multiplex PCR was performed. TCRdb redid the calling of the multiplex PCR reads with MiXCR, one entry per CDR3 protein. The table lists around 1.1 million distinct CDR3 sequences, roughly two fifths of them singletons. Newly diagnosed, the hyperthyroidism patients had under 2 months' duration and were aged 18 to 65. Exclusion applied to patients with other autoimmune diseases, uncontrolled infections, pregnancy or lactation. Study results and caveats: In blood, most expanded thyroid clonotypes above 0.001 frequency were also detected. The model predicted ophthalmopathy progression with more than 70% sensitivity and around 72% specificity.

This sequence originates from an adult man with Graves' hyperthyroidism. Sequencing was carried out using peripheral blood or thyroid tissue (not recorded which).

This CDR3 reads CASSKRGTHQETQYF. Written as DNA, the CDR3 is TGTGCCAGCAGTAAGCGGGGGACCCACCAAGAGACCCAGTACTTC. The rearrangement joins TRBV10-3 to TRBJ2-5, with 8 bases that match TRBD2. The CDR3 contains 15 residues. Germline CDR1 is ENHRY and CDR2 is SYGVKD.